One and the same sample provided the 7 T cell receptor beta chains below, sequenced in a study of a mutant IDH1 vaccine in newly diagnosed glioma (dated by TCRdb to the early 2020s). Library method: the immunoSEQ multiplex PCR assay. TCRdb re-hosts the immuneACCESS table, in-frame sequences only. Its copies lack some clones; in the studies checked, an unresolved V gene accounts for under half of them, and the cause for the rest is not known. The sample table lists around 36,000 clones, roughly nine tenths of them with a count of one. The top ten clones comprise approximately 2.9% of the sample. In the paper's terms, the time point label means: week 5, during vaccination. Every vaccine dose consisted of 300 ug of a 20-mer mutant IDH1 peptide in Montanide, administered subcutaneously together with topical imiquimod. The antigens these receptors bind are not known. The material was PBMCs, obtained from a glioma patient whose treatment included an IDH1 peptide vaccine. Receptors originate from a man aged 45-65 years with glioma.

This sequence joins TRBV29-1 and TRBJ1-1; D might be TRBD1 (6 bases). V was clipped by 4 bases and J by 1 base, with 10 bases between them. Germline V lookup: CDR1 SQVTM, CDR2 ANQGSEA. CDR3 size: 13 residues. In nucleotides, the CDR3 is TGCAGCGTTGCAGGACAGTCGAACACTGAAGCTTTCTTT. It is translated as CSVAGQSNTEAFF.

V and J are TRBV5-1 and TRBJ1-2, with D unclear. Trimming removed 4 bases at V and 8 bases at J, with 15 bases between. Germline V lookup: CDR1 SGHRS, CDR2 YFSETQ. This CDR3 spans 13 amino acids. DNA of the CDR3: TGCGCCAGCAGCCATGGGGAGCGGCTCGGCTACACCTTC. It encodes CASSHGERLGYTF.

J is TRBJ2-3 and V is TRBV5-4, with 10 bases lining up with TRBD2. V shed 4 bases, J shed 1 base, and the junction held 3 bases outside the gene matches. This CDR3 spans 15 amino acids. CDR1 and CDR2 from the germline V gene are SGHNT and YYREEE (reference sequence). Here the CDR3 DNA reads TGTGCCAGCAGCCAGCGGGGGGGAGGCACAGATACGCAGTATTTT. It yields the protein CASSQRGGGTDTQYF.

This rearrangement joins TRBV11-2 to TRBJ2-5; unclear D gene. The CDR3 totals 17 residues. V lost 5 bases and J lost 2, with 21 bases in between. Looked up from germline, CDR1 is SGHAT and CDR2 is FQNNGV. The chain's CDR3 is CASSPPSWRPEQETQYF. CDR3 in DNA: TGTGCCAGCAGCCCCCCATCGTGGAGACCGGAGCAAGAGACCCAGTACTTC.

The chain uses TRBV29-1 and TRBJ1-3, with 8 bases identical to TRBD1. The CDR3 is 15 amino acids. Germline V lookup: CDR1 SQVTM, CDR2 ANQGSEA. The V gene end was trimmed by 4 bases and the J gene end by 0 bases; junction bases not matched to a gene: 5. CDR3 residues: CSVADRAYSGNTIYF. The DNA of the CDR3 is TGCAGCGTTGCGGACAGGGCTTACTCTGGAAACACCATATATTTT. Full variable domain (missing parts from reference TRBV29-1 and TRBJ1-3): SAVISQKPSRDICQRGTSLTIQCQVDSQVTMMFWYRQQPGQSLTLIATANQGSEATYESGFVIDKFPISRPNLTFSTLTVSNMSPEDSSIYLCSVADRAYSGNTIYFGEGSWLTVV.

The chain carries TRBV7-2 and TRBJ1-2; 7 bases line up with TRBD1. The germline V gene has CDR1 SGHTA and CDR2 FQGNSA. CDR3 length equals 16 residues. The V segment lost 5 bases and the J segment 4 bases; nucleotides outside the gene matches: 13. The chain's CDR3 is CASSPRGNDRVYGYTF. The CDR3 DNA follows: TGTGCCAGCAGCCCCCGGGGTAACGACAGGGTCTATGGCTACACCTTC.

The chain employs TRBV28 and TRBJ2-1, with TRBD1 matching over 10 bases. Germline V gene lookup returns CDR1 MDHEN and CDR2 SYDVKM. V shed 0 bases, J shed 2 bases, and the junction held 1 base outside the gene matches. The CDR3 runs to 16 residues. The CDR3 DNA follows: TGTGCCAGCAGTTTATGGGGGACAGGGGCCTACAATGAGCAGTTCTTC. Encoded protein: CASSLWGTGAYNEQFF.